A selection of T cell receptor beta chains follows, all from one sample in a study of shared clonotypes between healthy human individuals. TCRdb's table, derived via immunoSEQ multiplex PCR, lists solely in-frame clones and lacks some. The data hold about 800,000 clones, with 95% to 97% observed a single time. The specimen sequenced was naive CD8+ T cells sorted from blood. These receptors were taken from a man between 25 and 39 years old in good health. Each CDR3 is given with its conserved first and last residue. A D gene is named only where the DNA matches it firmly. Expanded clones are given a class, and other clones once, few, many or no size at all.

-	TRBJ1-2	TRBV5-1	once	TGCGCCAGCAGCTTCGAAACAGCTTCTTATGGCTACACCTTC	CASSFETASYGYTF
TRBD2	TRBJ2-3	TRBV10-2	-	TGCGCCAGCAGTGAGACTAGCGGGTACACAGATACGCAGTATTTT	CASSETSGYTDTQYF
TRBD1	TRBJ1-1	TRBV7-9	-	TGTGCCAGCACCCCCGTGACAGGGGGCAGCACTGAAGCTTTCTTT	CASTPVTGGSTEAFF
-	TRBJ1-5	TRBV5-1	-	TGCGCCAGCAGCCACGGGCGGTCCGATCAGCCCCAGCATTTT	CASSHGRSDQPQHF
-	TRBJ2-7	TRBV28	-	TGTGCCAGCAGTTTATCAGGGTTGGATTACGAGCAGTACTTC	CASSLSGLDYEQYF
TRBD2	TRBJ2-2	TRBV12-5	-	TGTGCTAGTGGTTTCAAGTCTAGCGGGGGCCCCGGGGAGCTGTTTTTT	CASGFKSSGGPGELFF
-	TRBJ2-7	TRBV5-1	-	TGCGCCAGCGGGGAAAACAGCCTGCCGGGTTACGAGCAGTACTTC	CASGENSLPGYEQYF
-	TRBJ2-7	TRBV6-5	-	TGTGCCACCCTTTCCCGGGCTGTCTCCTACGAGCAGTACTTC	CATLSRAVSYEQYF
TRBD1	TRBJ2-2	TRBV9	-	TGTGCCAGCAGCGTAGCCGGGACAGGGGGTACCGGGGAGCTGTTTTTT	CASSVAGTGGTGELFF
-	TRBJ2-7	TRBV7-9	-	TGTGCCAGCAGCTTAGCCCAAATCTCCTACGAGCAGTACTTC	CASSLAQISYEQYF
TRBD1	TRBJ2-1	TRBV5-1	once	TGCGCCAGCAGCTGGGACAGGGAGCAGTTCTTC	CASSWDREQFF
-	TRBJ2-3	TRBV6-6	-	TGTGCCAGCAGTTACTCGTGGAGGGGGAGCACAGATACGCAGTATTTT	CASSYSWRGSTDTQYF
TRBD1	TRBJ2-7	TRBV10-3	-	TGTGCCATCACCGAGGGACAGGGGGCGGCCTACGAGCAGTACTTC	CAITEGQGAAYEQYF
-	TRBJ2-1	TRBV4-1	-	TGCGCCAGCAGCCAAGGGGCTTCGGAAACGGATGAGCAGTTCTTC	CASSQGASETDEQFF
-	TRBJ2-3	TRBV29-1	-	TGCAGCGTTGATAGAGGCACAGGGACAGATACGCAGTATTTT	CSVDRGTGTDTQYF
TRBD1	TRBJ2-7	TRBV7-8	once	TGTGCCAGCAGCTTAGCGAGACAGGGGGTCTCCTACGAGCAGTACTTC	CASSLARQGVSYEQYF
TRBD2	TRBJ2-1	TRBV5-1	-	TGCGCCAGCAGCTTGGACGCTAGACTAGCGGGAAGCTACAATGAGCAGTTCTTC	CASSLDARLAGSYNEQFF
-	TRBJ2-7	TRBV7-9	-	TGTGCCAGCAGCTCAGCGGACAGTAGCTCCTACGAGCAGTACTTC	CASSSADSSSYEQYF
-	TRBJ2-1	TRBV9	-	TGTGCCAGCAGCGTAGATCTAGCTGACGCCTACAATGAGCAGTTCTTC	CASSVDLADAYNEQFF